The rows below give T cell receptor beta chains drawn from one sample of a study of blood T cell repertoires in COVID-19. TCRdb's copy holds only in-frame clones and misses some; the assay was immunoSEQ multiplex PCR. The sample has about 53,000 clones, 82% seen once. Sequencing used peripheral blood. The receptors were sampled from a human donor in a cohort sampled during active COVID-19. Each CDR3 is given with its conserved first and last residue. Fields, in order: V gene, clone size, J gene, D gene, CDR3 DNA, CDR3 protein. D genes are given only for firm matches. Expanded clones get a size class; other rows say once, few or many, or leave the size out.

V gene: TRBV7-8
clone size: -
J gene: TRBJ1-4
D gene: -
CDR3 DNA: TGTGCCAGCAGCTTATACGGGGGGGGAGAAAAACTGTTTTTT
CDR3 protein: CASSLYGGGEKLFF

V gene: TRBV6-6
clone size: few
J gene: TRBJ2-1
D gene: TRBD1
CDR3 DNA: TGTGCCAGCAGTCCCGGGACAGGGGGCGCGCTAAGCTACAATGAGCAGTTCTTC
CDR3 protein: CASSPGTGGALSYNEQFF

V gene: TRBV2
clone size: -
J gene: TRBJ1-2
D gene: -
CDR3 DNA: TGTGCCAGCAGTGAACTGGGAGGCTATGGCTACACCTTC
CDR3 protein: CASSELGGYGYTF

V gene: TRBV27
clone size: -
J gene: TRBJ2-7
D gene: TRBD1
CDR3 DNA: TGTGCCAGCAGTCCTCTACCGGGACAGGGCGGCTACGAGCAGTACTTC
CDR3 protein: CASSPLPGQGGYEQYF

V gene: TRBV6-5
clone size: once
J gene: TRBJ2-7
D gene: -
CDR3 DNA: TGTGCCAGCAGCCTTGATGGGGGGTTCTCCTACGAGCAGTACTTC
CDR3 protein: CASSLDGGFSYEQYF

V gene: TRBV6-2/TRBV6-3
clone size: -
J gene: TRBJ2-1
D gene: -
CDR3 DNA: TGTGCCAGCAGTGGCGGGTGGAGCTCCTACAATGAGCAGTTCTTC
CDR3 protein: CASSGGWSSYNEQFF

V gene: TRBV18
clone size: -
J gene: TRBJ2-1
D gene: -
CDR3 DNA: TGTGCCAGCTCACCCTTACCGACTAGTTACAATGAGCAGTTCTTC
CDR3 protein: CASSPLPTSYNEQFF

V gene: TRBV3-1/TRBV3-2
clone size: -
J gene: TRBJ2-2
D gene: -
CDR3 DNA: TGTGCCAGCAGCCAAGTCCCGGGCACCGGGGAGCTGTTTTTT
CDR3 protein: CASSQVPGTGELFF

V gene: TRBV27
clone size: -
J gene: TRBJ1-4
D gene: -
CDR3 DNA: TGTGCCAGCAGTTGGAGAACTAATGAAAAACTGTTTTTT
CDR3 protein: CASSWRTNEKLFF

V gene: TRBV6-6
clone size: -
J gene: TRBJ2-7
D gene: -
CDR3 DNA: TGTGCCACCTCCCCCACTAGGAGCTACGAGCAGTACTTC
CDR3 protein: CATSPTRSYEQYF

V gene: TRBV4-1
clone size: -
J gene: TRBJ1-4
D gene: TRBD1
CDR3 DNA: TGCGCCAGCAGCCAAGTCAGGGGGAGGTATGAAAAACTGTTTTTT
CDR3 protein: CASSQVRGRYEKLFF

V gene: TRBV6-5
clone size: once
J gene: TRBJ1-5
D gene: -
CDR3 DNA: TGTGCCAGCAGTTTGAGTTGGGGGCACAGCAATCAGCCCCAGCATTTT
CDR3 protein: CASSLSWGHSNQPQHF

V gene: TRBV5-1
clone size: -
J gene: TRBJ1-6
D gene: -
CDR3 DNA: TGCGCCAGTAGATTGGAGCGACAGACTAATTCACCCCTCCACTTT
CDR3 protein: CASRLERQTNSPLHF

V gene: TRBV3-1/TRBV3-2
clone size: -
J gene: TRBJ2-1
D gene: -
CDR3 DNA: TGTGCCAGCAGCCATTTTAGGGGGGGTCCCTACAATGAGCAGTTCTTC
CDR3 protein: CASSHFRGGPYNEQFF

V gene: TRBV30
clone size: -
J gene: TRBJ2-5
D gene: -
CDR3 DNA: TGTGCCTGGGGGTGGACAGAAGAGACCCAGTACTTC
CDR3 protein: CAWGWTEETQYF

V gene: TRBV27
clone size: -
J gene: TRBJ2-6
D gene: TRBD2
CDR3 DNA: TGTGCCAGCAGTCGAGTGACTAGCGGCTCTGGGGCCAACGTCCTGACTTTC
CDR3 protein: CASSRVTSGSGANVLTF

V gene: TRBV7-9
clone size: -
J gene: TRBJ2-3
D gene: -
CDR3 DNA: TGTGCCAGCAGCTTTCTCGGACTGGCAGATACGCAGTATTTT
CDR3 protein: CASSFLGLADTQYF

V gene: TRBV21-1
clone size: -
J gene: TRBJ2-1
D gene: -
CDR3 DNA: TGTGCCAGCAACAGGGGCAATGAGCAGTTCTTC
CDR3 protein: CASNRGNEQFF

V gene: TRBV19
clone size: -
J gene: TRBJ2-2
D gene: -
CDR3 DNA: TGTGCCAGTAGTATAGCCAGGTCCTACACCGGGGAGCTGTTTTTT
CDR3 protein: CASSIARSYTGELFF

V gene: TRBV10-3
clone size: once
J gene: TRBJ2-3
D gene: TRBD2
CDR3 DNA: TGTGCCATCAGCGAACTAGCGGGGGCGCTCACAGATACGCAGTATTTT
CDR3 protein: CAISELAGALTDTQYF

V gene: TRBV2
clone size: -
J gene: TRBJ2-3
D gene: TRBD2
CDR3 DNA: TGTGCCAGCAGGGGCCGCAGCGGGGGAGGAGATACGCAGTATTTT
CDR3 protein: CASRGRSGGGDTQYF

V gene: TRBV6-2/TRBV6-3
clone size: -
J gene: TRBJ2-1
D gene: TRBD2
CDR3 DNA: TGTGCCAGCAGCACCAAACTAGCGGGAGCCTACAATGAGCAGTTCTTC
CDR3 protein: CASSTKLAGAYNEQFF

V gene: TRBV6-6
clone size: -
J gene: TRBJ2-7
D gene: -
CDR3 DNA: TGTGCCAGCAGCCCACCCTATGGAGGGGAGCAGTACTTC
CDR3 protein: CASSPPYGGEQYF

V gene: TRBV30
clone size: -
J gene: TRBJ2-7
D gene: TRBD1
CDR3 DNA: TGTGCCGGGGACAGGGGTGGATGGGAGCAGTACTTC
CDR3 protein: CAGDRGGWEQYF

V gene: TRBV5-6
clone size: few
J gene: TRBJ1-6
D gene: TRBD1
CDR3 DNA: TGTGCCAGCAGCGCGGGGACAGTCTCCTATAATTCACCCCTCCACTTT
CDR3 protein: CASSAGTVSYNSPLHF

V gene: TRBV5-6
clone size: -
J gene: TRBJ2-7
D gene: TRBD1
CDR3 DNA: TGTGCCAGCAGCTTGCGGGACAGATCCTACGAGCAGTACTTC
CDR3 protein: CASSLRDRSYEQYF

V gene: TRBV6-4
clone size: -
J gene: TRBJ1-2
D gene: -
CDR3 DNA: TGTGCCAGCAGTAACAGAGACAGGTTGGACTATGGCTACACCTTC
CDR3 protein: CASSNRDRLDYGYTF

V gene: TRBV29-1
clone size: -
J gene: TRBJ1-1
D gene: -
CDR3 DNA: TGCAGCGTTGCTAGGGGGTTGAACACTGAAGCTTTCTTT
CDR3 protein: CSVARGLNTEAFF

V gene: TRBV7-2
clone size: -
J gene: TRBJ1-1
D gene: TRBD1
CDR3 DNA: TGTGCCAGCAGCTTATTACAGGGGGGAGCTTTCTTT
CDR3 protein: CASSLLQGGAFF

V gene: TRBV2
clone size: -
J gene: TRBJ2-1
D gene: TRBD2
CDR3 DNA: TGTGCCAGCAGTGAATTCCCAGGGACTAGCGGGAGGGCCTACTACAATGAGCAGTTCTTC
CDR3 protein: CASSEFPGTSGRAYYNEQFF

V gene: TRBV5-1
clone size: -
J gene: TRBJ2-5
D gene: TRBD2
CDR3 DNA: TGCGCCAGCAGCTTGGTACTAGCGGGAGTATACCAAGAGACCCAGTACTTC
CDR3 protein: CASSLVLAGVYQETQYF

V gene: TRBV18
clone size: -
J gene: TRBJ2-1
D gene: -
CDR3 DNA: TGTGCCAGCTCCCCACTAGCCTCCCTCGAATACAATGAGCAGTTCTTC
CDR3 protein: CASSPLASLEYNEQFF

V gene: TRBV20-1
clone size: -
J gene: TRBJ2-5
D gene: TRBD2
CDR3 DNA: TGCAGTGCTAGTTGGCTAGCGGGGGGGCAGGGGGAGACCCAGTACTTC
CDR3 protein: CSASWLAGGQGETQYF

V gene: TRBV12-5
clone size: -
J gene: TRBJ2-5
D gene: TRBD2
CDR3 DNA: TGTGCTAGTGGTTTGGTTTCGGGGGGGGCAGAGACCCAGTACTTC
CDR3 protein: CASGLVSGGAETQYF

V gene: TRBV18
clone size: -
J gene: TRBJ2-6
D gene: -
CDR3 DNA: TGTGCCAGCTCACCAACACCTGGGGCCAACGTCCTGACTTTC
CDR3 protein: CASSPTPGANVLTF

V gene: TRBV27
clone size: once
J gene: TRBJ1-5
D gene: -
CDR3 DNA: TGTGCCAGCAGTCCCACAGCAATAAATCAGCCCCAGCATTTT
CDR3 protein: CASSPTAINQPQHF

V gene: TRBV29-1
clone size: -
J gene: TRBJ1-1
D gene: -
CDR3 DNA: TGCAGCGTTGGAAGAGGCGGTCGGGTAGACACTGAAGCTTTCTTT
CDR3 protein: CSVGRGGRVDTEAFF

V gene: TRBV5-6
clone size: -
J gene: TRBJ2-7
D gene: TRBD1
CDR3 DNA: TGTGCCAGCAGCTGGGGGACAGGGGGCACTTTCTACGAGCAGTACTTC
CDR3 protein: CASSWGTGGTFYEQYF

V gene: TRBV9
clone size: -
J gene: TRBJ2-1
D gene: -
CDR3 DNA: TGTGCCAGCAGCGGTAGTGGCGGTGAGCAGTTCTTC
CDR3 protein: CASSGSGGEQFF

V gene: TRBV7-3
clone size: -
J gene: TRBJ2-2
D gene: -
CDR3 DNA: TGTGCCAGCAGCCTGATGACAGGACTGAACACCGGGGAGCTGTTTTTT
CDR3 protein: CASSLMTGLNTGELFF

V gene: TRBV4-1
clone size: -
J gene: TRBJ2-3
D gene: -
CDR3 DNA: TGCGCCAGCAGCCAATCAGGTCTTTGGTTTACAGATACGCAGTATTTT
CDR3 protein: CASSQSGLWFTDTQYF

V gene: TRBV11-1
clone size: -
J gene: TRBJ2-7
D gene: TRBD2
CDR3 DNA: TGTGCCAGCAGCCACTGGACTAGCGGGGGGTCCTACGAGCAGTACTTC
CDR3 protein: CASSHWTSGGSYEQYF

V gene: TRBV21-1
clone size: once
J gene: TRBJ2-4
D gene: -
CDR3 DNA: TGTGCCAGCAGCAAAGTGGCAGGGGGTGAGATAGTCAAAAACATTCAGTACTTC
CDR3 protein: CASSKVAGGEIVKNIQYF

V gene: TRBV30
clone size: -
J gene: TRBJ1-5
D gene: -
CDR3 DNA: TGTGCCTGGAGTGCAAACCTCCAACAGGGCGTAGGTCAGCCCCAGCATTTT
CDR3 protein: CAWSANLQQGVGQPQHF